This T cell receptor (beta chain) is drawn from a study of Graves' ophthalmopathy and Graves' hyperthyroidism. The study recruited hyperthyroidism patients aged 18 to 65 who were newly diagnosed, under 2 months' duration. Diagnostic conclusions were grounded in clinical symptoms, serum thyroxine, TRAb, thyroid ultrasound and orbital computed tomography. The CDR3 consists of 14 residues. V dropped 3 bases and J dropped 5 bases, with 13 bases sitting between them. Amplifying from RNA transcripts, the study obtained TCR beta CDR3 regions. HTBI primers served in a first-round RT-PCR, which a second-round multiplex PCR followed. TCRdb used MiXCR to reprocess the multiplex PCR reads, holding one entry per CDR3 protein. The sample shows hundreds of thousands of distinct CDR3 sequences, roughly 21% of them seen only once.

Sequencing was carried out using peripheral blood. The rearrangement links TRBV12-3 or TRBV12-4 to TRBJ2-5, with D tentatively TRBD1 (6 bases). This receptor was obtained from a woman aged 18-30 years with stable Graves' hyperthyroidism. The CDR3 sequence: CASSLARGYETQYF. The CDR3, as DNA: TGTGCCAGCAGTTTGGCCAGGGGCTACGAGACCCAGTACTTC.